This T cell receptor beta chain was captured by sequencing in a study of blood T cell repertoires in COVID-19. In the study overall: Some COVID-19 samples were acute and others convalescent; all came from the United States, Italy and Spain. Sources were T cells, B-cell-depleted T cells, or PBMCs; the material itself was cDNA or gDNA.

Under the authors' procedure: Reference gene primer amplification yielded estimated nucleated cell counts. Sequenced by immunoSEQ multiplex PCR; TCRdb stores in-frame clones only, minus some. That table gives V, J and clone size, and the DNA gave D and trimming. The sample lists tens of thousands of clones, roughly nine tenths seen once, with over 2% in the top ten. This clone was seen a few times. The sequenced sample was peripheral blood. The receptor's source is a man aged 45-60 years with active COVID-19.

CDR3 region: CSGSGQMNTEAFF. The CDR3, as DNA: TGCAGCGGGTCCGGACAGATGAACACTGAAGCTTTCTTT. The J gene is TRBJ1-1, the V gene TRBV29-1; perhaps TRBD1 as D (6 bases). Trimming removed 7 bases from V and 0 bases from J, with 12 bases in between. The germline gives CDR1 SQVTM, CDR2 ANQGSEA. The CDR3 sequence is 13 residues long. The whole variable domain, filled in from reference TRBV29-1 and TRBJ1-1, reads SAVISQKPSRDICQRGTSLTIQCQVDSQVTMMFWYRQQPGQSLTLIATANQGSEATYESGFVIDKFPISRPNLTFSTLTVSNMSPEDSSIYLCSGSGQMNTEAFFGQGTRLTVV.